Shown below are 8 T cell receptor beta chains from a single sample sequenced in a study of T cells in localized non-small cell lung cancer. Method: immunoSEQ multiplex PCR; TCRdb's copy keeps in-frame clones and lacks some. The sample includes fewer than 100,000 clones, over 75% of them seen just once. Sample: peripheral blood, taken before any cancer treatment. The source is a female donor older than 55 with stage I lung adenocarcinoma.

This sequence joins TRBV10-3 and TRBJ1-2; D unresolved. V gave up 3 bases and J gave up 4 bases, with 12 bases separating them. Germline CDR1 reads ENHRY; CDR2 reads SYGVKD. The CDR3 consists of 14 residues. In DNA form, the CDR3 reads TGTGCCATCAGTGAAGGTGGAGGTCCCTATGGCTACACCTTC. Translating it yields CAISEGGGPYGYTF.

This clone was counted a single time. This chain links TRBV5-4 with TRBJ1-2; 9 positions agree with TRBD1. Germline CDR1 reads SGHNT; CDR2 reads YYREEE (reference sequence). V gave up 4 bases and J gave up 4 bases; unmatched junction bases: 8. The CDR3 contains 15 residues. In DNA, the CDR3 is TGTGCCAGCAGCCAGGGACAGGGTAGCCTCTATGGCTACACCTTC. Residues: CASSQGQGSLYGYTF. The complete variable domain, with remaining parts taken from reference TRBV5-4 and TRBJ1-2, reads ETGVTQSPTHLIKTRGQQVTLRCSSQSGHNTVSWYQQALGQGPQFIFQYYREEENGRGNFPPRFSGLQFPNYSSELNVNALELDDSALYLCASSQGQGSLYGYTFGSGTRLTVV.

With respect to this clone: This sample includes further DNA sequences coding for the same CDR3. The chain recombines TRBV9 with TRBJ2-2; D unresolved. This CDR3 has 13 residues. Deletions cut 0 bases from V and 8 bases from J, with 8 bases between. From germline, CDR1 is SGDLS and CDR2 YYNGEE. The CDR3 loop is CASSVAGVGELFF. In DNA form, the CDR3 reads TGTGCCAGCAGCGTAGCTGGGGTGGGGGAGCTGTTTTTT.

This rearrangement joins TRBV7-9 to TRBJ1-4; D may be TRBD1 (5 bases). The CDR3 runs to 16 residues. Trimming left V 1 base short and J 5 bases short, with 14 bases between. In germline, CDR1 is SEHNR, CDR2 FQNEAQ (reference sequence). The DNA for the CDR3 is TGTGCCAGCAGCTTAGTACCACAGGCGCCGAATGAAAAACTGTTTTTT. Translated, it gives CASSLVPQAPNEKLFF.

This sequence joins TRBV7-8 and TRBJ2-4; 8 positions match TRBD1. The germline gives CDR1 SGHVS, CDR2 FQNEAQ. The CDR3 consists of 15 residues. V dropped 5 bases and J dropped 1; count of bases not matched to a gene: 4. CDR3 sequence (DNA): TGTGCCAGCAGCCAGGGGGCTTGGGCCAAAAACATTCAGTACTTC. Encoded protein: CASSQGAWAKNIQYF.

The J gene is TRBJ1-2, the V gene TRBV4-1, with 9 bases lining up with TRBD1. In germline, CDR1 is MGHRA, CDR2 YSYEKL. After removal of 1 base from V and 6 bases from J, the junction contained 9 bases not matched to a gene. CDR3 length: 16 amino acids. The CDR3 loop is CASSQVGTGSGNGYTF. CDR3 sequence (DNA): TGCGCCAGCAGCCAAGTCGGGACAGGGAGTGGGAATGGCTACACCTTC.

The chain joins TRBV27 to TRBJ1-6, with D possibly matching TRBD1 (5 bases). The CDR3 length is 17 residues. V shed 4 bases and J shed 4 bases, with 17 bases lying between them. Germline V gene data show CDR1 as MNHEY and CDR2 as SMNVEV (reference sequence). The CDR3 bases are TGTGCCAGCAGTTGGAGACCGGGGGACGTATATAATTCACCCCTCCACTTT. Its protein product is CASSWRPGDVYNSPLHF.

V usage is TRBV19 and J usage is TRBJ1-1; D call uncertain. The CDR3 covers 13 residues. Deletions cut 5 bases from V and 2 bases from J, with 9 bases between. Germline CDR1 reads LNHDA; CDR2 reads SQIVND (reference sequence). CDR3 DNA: TGTGCCAGTAGTTATATCAGAAACACTGAAGCTTTCTTT. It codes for CASSYIRNTEAFF.